This T cell receptor beta chain originates from a study of T cells in Graves' hyperthyroidism and ophthalmopathy. RNA transcripts provided the source from which TCR beta CDR3 regions were amplified. First-round RT-PCR of the TCR CDR3 relied on the HTBI primer set. A single record per CDR3 protein comes from TCRdb applying MiXCR to the multiplex PCR reads. The repertoire consists of roughly 570,000 distinct CDR3 sequences, with around a sixth occurring once and the leading ten covering about 7%. The study based diagnoses on clinical symptoms, serum thyroxine and TRAb, thyroid ultrasound and orbital computed tomography. This clonotype was detected many times. V shed 8 bases and J shed 7 bases, with 12 bases lying between them. The CDR3 runs to 11 residues. Germline CDR1 and CDR2: SNHLY and FYNNEI.

The chain uses TRBV2 and TRBJ2-7; D not resolved. Input material: blood. This clonotype originated in a woman aged 25 to 39 with Graves' hyperthyroidism. DNA of the CDR3: TGTGCCAGCTCAACGGCGTGGGAGCAGTACTTC. Translation: CASSTAWEQYF.